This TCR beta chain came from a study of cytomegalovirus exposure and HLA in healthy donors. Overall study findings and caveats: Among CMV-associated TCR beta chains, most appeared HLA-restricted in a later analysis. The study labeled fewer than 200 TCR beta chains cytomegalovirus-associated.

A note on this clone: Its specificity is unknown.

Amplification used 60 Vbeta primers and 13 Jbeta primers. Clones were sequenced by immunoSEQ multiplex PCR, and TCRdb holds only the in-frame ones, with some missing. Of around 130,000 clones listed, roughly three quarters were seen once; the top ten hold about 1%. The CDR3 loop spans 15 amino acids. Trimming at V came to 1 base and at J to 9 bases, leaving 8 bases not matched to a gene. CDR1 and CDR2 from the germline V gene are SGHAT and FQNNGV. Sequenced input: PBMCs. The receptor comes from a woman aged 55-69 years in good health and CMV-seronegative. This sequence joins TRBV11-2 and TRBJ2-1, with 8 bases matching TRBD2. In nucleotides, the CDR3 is TGTGCCAGCAGCTTAGTCCCGGGGGGGAAGGGTGAGCAGTTCTTC. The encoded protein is CASSLVPGGKGEQFF.